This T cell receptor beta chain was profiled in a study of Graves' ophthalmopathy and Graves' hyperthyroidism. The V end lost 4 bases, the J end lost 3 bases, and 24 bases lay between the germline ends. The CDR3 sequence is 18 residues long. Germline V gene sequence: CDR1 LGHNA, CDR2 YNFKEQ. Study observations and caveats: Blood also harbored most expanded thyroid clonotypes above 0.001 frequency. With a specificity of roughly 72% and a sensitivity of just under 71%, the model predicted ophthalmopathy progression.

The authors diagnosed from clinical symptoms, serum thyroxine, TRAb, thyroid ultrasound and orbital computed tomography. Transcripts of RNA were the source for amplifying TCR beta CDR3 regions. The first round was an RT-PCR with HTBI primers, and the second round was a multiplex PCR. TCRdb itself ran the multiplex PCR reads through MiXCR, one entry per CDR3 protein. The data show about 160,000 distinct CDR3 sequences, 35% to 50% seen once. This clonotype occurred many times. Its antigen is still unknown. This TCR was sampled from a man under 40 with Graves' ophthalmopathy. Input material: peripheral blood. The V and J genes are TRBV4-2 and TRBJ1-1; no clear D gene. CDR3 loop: CASSPPIVVGLGYTEAFF. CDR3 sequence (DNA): TGTGCCAGCAGCCCTCCCATTGTTGTAGGGCTTGGGTACACTGAAGCTTTCTTT.